The TCR beta chain described here comes from a study of blood T cell repertoires in COVID-19. Trimming left V 3 bases short and J 2 bases short, with 10 bases between. The CDR3 has 13 residues. Germline loops: CDR1 SQVTM, CDR2 ANQGSEA. Profiling relied on immunoSEQ multiplex PCR, and the TCRdb table lists in-frame clones only, not all of them. Of 340,000 or so clones in the sample, around 82% were seen once. The sample taken for sequencing was peripheral blood. The clonotype originates from a man younger than 45 with active or convalescent COVID-19. The V call is TRBV29-1, the J call TRBJ2-5; D is undetermined. The CDR3 spells CSVEVSRQETQYF. The CDR3 DNA follows: TGCAGCGTTGAGGTTAGCCGGCAAGAGACCCAGTACTTC. The whole variable domain, remainder taken from reference TRBV29-1 and TRBJ2-5, is SAVISQKPSRDICQRGTSLTIQCQVDSQVTMMFWYRQQPGQSLTLIATANQGSEATYESGFVIDKFPISRPNLTFSTLTVSNMSPEDSSIYLCSVEVSRQETQYFGPGTRLLVL.